The sequence of this T cell receptor beta chain was determined in a study of blood T cell repertoires in COVID-19. Study-level background: Sample material is recorded as cDNA or gDNA derived from T cells, B-cell-depleted T cells, or PBMCs.

Clones were sequenced by immunoSEQ multiplex PCR, and TCRdb holds only the in-frame ones, with some missing. The data contain about 29,000 clones, roughly nine tenths of them singletons. V lost 3 bases and J 7 bases, leaving 11 bases between the germline ends. Germline V gene sequence: CDR1 SGHRS, CDR2 YFSETQ. The CDR3 totals 14 residues. This clone turned up a few times. The sequencing input was peripheral blood. This rearrangement joins TRBV5-1 to TRBJ1-6, with D maybe TRBD1 (6 bases). The TCR was taken from a human donor with active COVID-19. The donor label of this sample is uncertain. The chain's CDR3 is CASSSQGSNSPLHF. The DNA for the CDR3 is TGCGCCAGCAGCTCACAGGGTTCAAATTCACCCCTCCACTTT.